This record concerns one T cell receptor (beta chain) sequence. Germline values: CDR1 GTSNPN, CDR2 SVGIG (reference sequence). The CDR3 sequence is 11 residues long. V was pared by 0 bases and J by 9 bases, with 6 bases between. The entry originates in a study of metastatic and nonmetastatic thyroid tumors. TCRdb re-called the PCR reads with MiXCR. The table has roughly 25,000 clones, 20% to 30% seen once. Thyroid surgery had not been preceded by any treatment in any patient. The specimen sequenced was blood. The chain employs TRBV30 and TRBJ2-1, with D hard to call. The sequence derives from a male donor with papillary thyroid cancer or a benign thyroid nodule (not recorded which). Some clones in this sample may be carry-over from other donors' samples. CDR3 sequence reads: CAWSVGGEQFF. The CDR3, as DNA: TGTGCCTGGAGTGTAGGTGGTGAGCAGTTCTTC.